Below, 20 T cell receptor beta chains from the same sample are listed, as sequenced in a study of blood T cells in healthy people across ages. Through a sample-barcoded 5' primer and a J-beta primer mix, a second PCR was run for roughly 6 to 12 cycles. TCRdb recomputed calls from the 5' RACE reads with MiXCR, one row per CDR3 protein. The data show 350,000 to 450,000 distinct CDR3 sequences, with about 55% seen just once and around 53% held by the top ten. The sequenced material came from blood. Every receptor here comes from a man between 60 and 70 years old in good health.

In its sample, this clonotype was seen a few times. The chain links TRBV20-1 to TRBJ2-7; D may be TRBD1 (6 bases). CDR1 and CDR2 (germline): DFQATT, SNEGSKA (reference sequence). With 3 bases removed from V and 3 bases from J, the gap between germline ends came to 9 bases. CDR3 size: 12 residues. The CDR3: CSARGQDYEQYF. CDR3 DNA: TGCAGTGCTAGGGGACAAGACTACGAGCAGTACTTC.

The chain combines TRBV7-2 with TRBJ1-5; 7 bases line up with TRBD1. V lost 6 bases, J lost 0 bases, and 8 bases stayed unmatched. The CDR3 is made up of 16 amino acids. Germline V gene lookup returns CDR1 SGHTA and CDR2 FQGNSA. The CDR3 region is CASRSGTAYSNQPQHF. In DNA form, the CDR3 reads TGTGCCAGCAGAAGCGGGACAGCATATAGCAATCAGCCCCAGCATTTT.

The chain recombines TRBV12-3 or TRBV12-4 with TRBJ1-2, with D maybe TRBD1 (5 bases). CDR3 size: 12 residues. With 6 bases removed from V and 10 bases from J, the gap between germline ends came to 15 bases. As DNA, the CDR3 is TGTGCCAGCAGCCCGGGACGGGGAGTCTACACCTTC. Protein product: CASSPGRGVYTF.

This chain joins TRBV6-1 and TRBJ1-1; the D gene is possibly TRBD1 (5 bases). The germline gives CDR1 MNHNS, CDR2 SASEGT. CDR3 length equals 15 residues. Deletions cut 6 bases from V and 3 bases from J, with 17 bases between. CDR3 nucleotides: TGTGCCAGCAGGGCGCGTGGCAGGGAGGACACTGAAGCTTTCTTT. This codes for CASRARGREDTEAFF.

A word on this clonotype: Its ends do not fully match the called genes, so a read error is possible. V and J are TRBV15 and TRBJ2-7, with D uncertain. From germline, CDR1 is LNHNV and CDR2 YYDKDF (reference sequence). This CDR3 has 11 amino acids. The CDR3 loop is CATSSGGGSYF. CDR3 nucleotides: TGTGCCACCAGCAGCGGCGGTGGCTCGTATTTC.

The chain recombines TRBV20-1 with TRBJ2-3; D is perhaps TRBD2 (5 bases). The CDR3 contains 14 residues. V lost 1 base and J lost 2, with 10 bases in between. From germline, CDR1 is DFQATT and CDR2 SNEGSKA (reference sequence). CDR3 sequence: CSARASRATDTQYF. In nucleotides, the CDR3 is TGCAGTGCTAGAGCCTCGCGGGCCACAGATACGCAGTATTTT.

The chain couples TRBV6-5 to TRBJ2-7; D may be TRBD2 (5 bases). V lost 2 bases to trimming and J lost 1 base, with 6 bases between them. Looked up from germline, CDR1 is MNHEY and CDR2 is SVGAGI. CDR3 length equals 13 residues. CDR3 region: CASSYEGSYEQYF. The CDR3 region has the DNA TGTGCCAGCAGTTACGAGGGATCCTACGAGCAGTACTTC.

This clonotype has just a few counts. This chain links TRBV24-1 with TRBJ1-2, with D uncertain. Per germline, CDR1 KGHDR and CDR2 SFDVKD. V shed 4 bases and J shed 4 bases, with 3 bases lying between them. The CDR3 contains 11 residues. The CDR3 loop reads CATSDRYGYTF. DNA for the CDR3: TGTGCCACCAGTGACCGCTATGGCTACACCTTC.

Only a few counts were recorded for this clonotype. A much bigger clone sits one base away, suggesting this may be a read error. V and J are TRBV12-3 or TRBV12-4 and TRBJ2-1; D is ambiguous. V was clipped by 5 bases and J by 7 bases, with 12 bases between them. The CDR3 extends over 13 amino acids. The CDR3 loop reads CASSGNRWNEQFF. The CDR3 DNA reads TGTGCCAGCAGTGGAAATAGGTGGAATGAGCAGTTCTTC.

This clonotype was picked up a small number of times. The chain has TRBV28 and TRBJ2-7, with D unresolved. The V end lost 7 bases, the J end lost 6 bases, and 13 bases lay between the germline ends. The CDR3 covers 12 residues. Germline assignment: CDR1 MDHEN and CDR2 SYDVKM. The CDR3 bases are TGTGCCAGCACAAGTGCCGGGTGCGAGCAGTACTTC. It yields the protein CASTSAGCEQYF.

This clonotype was seen just once. The genes are TRBV5-1 and TRBJ2-1; D perhaps matches TRBD1 (6 bases). V shed 2 bases and J shed 5 bases, with 17 bases lying between them. Germline V gives CDR1 SGHRS, CDR2 YFSETQ. This CDR3 comprises 16 residues. DNA of the CDR3: TGCGCCAGCAGCTTTAGGGCCCCAACAGGGAACAATGAGCAGTTCTTC. It translates to CASSFRAPTGNNEQFF.

This clonotype was seen just once. The chain uses TRBV12-3 or TRBV12-4 and TRBJ2-3, with 9 bases fitting TRBD2. CDR3 size: 15 residues. V lost 3 bases to trimming and J lost 5 bases; unmatched junction nucleotides: 6. This CDR3 reads CASSFGSGRRDTQYF. The CDR3 region has the DNA TGTGCCAGCAGTTTCGGGAGCGGGAGGAGAGATACGCAGTATTTT.

The chain recombines TRBV20-1 with TRBJ2-5, with D unresolved. The V gene's germline CDR1 is DFQATT and CDR2 SNEGSKA (reference sequence). This CDR3 comprises 13 residues. V lost 6 bases and J lost 0, with 11 bases in between. In DNA, the CDR3 is TGCAGTGCGATGAGGACGTACCAAGAGACCCAGTACTTC. Translated: CSAMRTYQETQYF.

In its sample, this clonotype was seen many times. The chain recombines TRBV6-6 with TRBJ2-7; D is possibly TRBD2 (5 bases). The germline gives CDR1 MNHNY, CDR2 SVGAGI (reference sequence). The CDR3 totals 14 residues. Trimming left V 0 bases short and J 4 bases short, with 10 bases between. In DNA form, the CDR3 reads TGTGCCAGCAGTTACTCGGACTTGAATTACGAGCAGTACTTC. Translation: CASSYSDLNYEQYF.

This chain uses TRBV20-1 with TRBJ2-3, with D possibly being TRBD2 (5 bases). CDR3 length equals 15 residues. Germline V gives CDR1 DFQATT, CDR2 SNEGSKA (reference sequence). V shed 0 bases and J shed 4 bases, with 14 bases lying between them. Here the CDR3 DNA reads TGCAGTGCTAGAGACGCGGGCTCCCCCGCAGATACGCAGTATTTT. Protein: CSARDAGSPADTQYF.

Turning to this clonotype: A read error may explain this, as a much larger clone is one base away. The V call is TRBV27, the J call TRBJ2-4, with 12 positions matching TRBD1. The CDR3 has 14 residues. CDR1 is MNHEY, CDR2 SMNVEV, per germline (reference sequence). Unmatched junction bases numbered 12, after V lost 6 bases and J lost 15 bases. The CDR3 protein is CASRTGPGQGAVYF. The DNA of the CDR3 is TGTGCCAGCAGGACAGGTCCGGGACAGGGGGCGGTGTACTTC.

V and J are TRBV5-1 and TRBJ2-7, with TRBD2 identical over 10 bases. With 1 base clipped from V and 1 base from J, the junction kept 2 bases outside the gene matches. CDR3 length equals 15 residues. Germline CDR1 SGHRS, CDR2 YFSETQ. The CDR3 sequence: CASSLTSGVSYEQYF. As DNA, the CDR3 is TGCGCCAGCAGCTTGACTAGCGGGGTTTCCTACGAGCAGTACTTC. The whole variable domain, filled in from reference TRBV5-1 and TRBJ2-7, reads KAGVTQTPRYLIKTRGQQVTLSCSPISGHRSVSWYQQTPGQGLQFLFEYFSETQRNKGNFPGRFSGRQFSNSRSEMNVSTLELGDSALYLCASSLTSGVSYEQYFGPGTRLTVT.

This chain connects TRBV14 to TRBJ2-1; possibly TRBD2 for D (5 bases). This CDR3 contains 11 residues. V lost 7 bases, J lost 10 bases, and 11 bases lay in between. Per the germline V gene, CDR1 is SGHDN and CDR2 is FVKESK. CDR3 amino acids: CASIPRGEQFF. CDR3 nucleotide sequence: TGTGCCAGCATACCACGGGGAGAGCAGTTCTTC.

Note on this clonotype: With a much larger clone just one base away, this may be a read error. CDR3 sequence (DNA): TGCAGCACAAGCCTAGGGGGTTACAATGAGCAGTACTTC. This gives the protein CSTSLGGYNEQYF. The chain carries TRBV29-1 and TRBJ2-5; TRBD1 is a possible D gene (6 bases). Trimming cost V 8 bases and J 11 bases, with 24 bases left between them. Germline lookup yields CDR1 SQVTM and CDR2 ANQGSEA. The CDR3 loop spans 13 amino acids.

This clonotype was seen just once. This sequence joins TRBV7-2 and TRBJ1-2, with D uncertain. The germline V gene has CDR1 SGHTA and CDR2 FQGNSA. The CDR3 runs to 15 residues. The V and J ends lost 0 bases and 0 bases respectively, with 8 bases between them. CDR3 DNA sequence: TGTGCCAGCAGCTTAGCGGGCGTACCTAACTATGGCTACACCTTC. This translates into CASSLAGVPNYGYTF.